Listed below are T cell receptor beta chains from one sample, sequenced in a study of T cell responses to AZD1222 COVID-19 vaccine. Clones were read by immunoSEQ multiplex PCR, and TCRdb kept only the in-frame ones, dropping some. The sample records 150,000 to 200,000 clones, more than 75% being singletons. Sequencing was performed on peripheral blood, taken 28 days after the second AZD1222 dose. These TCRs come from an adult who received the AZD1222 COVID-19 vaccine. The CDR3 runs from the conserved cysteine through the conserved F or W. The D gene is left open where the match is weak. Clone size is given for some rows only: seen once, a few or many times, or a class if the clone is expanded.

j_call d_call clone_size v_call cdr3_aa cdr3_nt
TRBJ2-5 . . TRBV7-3 CASSFIGSEKTQYF TGTGCCAGCAGCTTTATCGGATCGGAGAAGACCCAGTACTTC
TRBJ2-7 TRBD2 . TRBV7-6 CASSLEQAGEQYF TGTGCCAGCAGCTTAGAACAAGCGGGGGAGCAGTACTTC
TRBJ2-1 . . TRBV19 CASSTPPNEQFF TGTGCCAGTAGCACCCCCCCGAATGAGCAGTTCTTC
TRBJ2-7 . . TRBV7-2 CASSLAGVISYEQYF TGTGCCAGCAGCTTAGCCGGGGTGATTTCCTACGAGCAGTACTTC
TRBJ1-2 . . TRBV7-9 CASSSDRRFNYGYTF TGTGCCAGCAGCTCAGACAGGCGATTTAACTATGGCTACACCTTC
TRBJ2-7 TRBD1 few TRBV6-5 CASSRTGSYEQYF TGTGCCAGCAGTCGGACAGGGTCCTACGAGCAGTACTTC
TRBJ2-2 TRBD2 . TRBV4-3 CASSQVEGQGRLAGGNTGELFF TGCGCCAGCAGCCAAGTTGAGGGACAGGGTAGACTAGCGGGAGGAAACACCGGGGAGCTGTTTTTT
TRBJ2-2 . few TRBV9 CASSVATGELFF TGTGCCAGCAGCGTAGCAACCGGGGAGCTGTTTTTT
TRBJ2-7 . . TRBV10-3 CATKSGLGSYEQYF TGTGCCACCAAGTCGGGTCTAGGCTCCTACGAGCAGTACTTC
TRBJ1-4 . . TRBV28 CASSLLLPTTNEKLFF TGTGCCAGCAGTTTATTATTACCCACAACTAATGAAAAACTGTTTTTT
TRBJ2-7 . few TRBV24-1 CATSDHSGLHEQYF TGTGCCACCAGTGACCATTCAGGTTTGCACGAGCAGTACTTC
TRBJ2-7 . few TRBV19 CASSIDPASSYEQYF TGTGCCAGTAGTATAGATCCAGCGAGCTCCTACGAGCAGTACTTC
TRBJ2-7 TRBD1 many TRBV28 CASSLLLRGSGTASYEQYF TGTGCCAGCAGTTTATTATTAAGGGGATCGGGGACAGCATCCTACGAGCAGTACTTC
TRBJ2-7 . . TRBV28 CASSLQGSEQYF TGTGCCAGCAGTTTACAAGGGTCCGAGCAGTACTTC
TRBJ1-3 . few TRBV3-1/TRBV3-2 CASSPGESGNTIYF TGTGCCAGCAGCCCCGGGGAATCTGGAAACACCATATATTTT
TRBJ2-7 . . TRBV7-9 CASSQPTASSYEQYF TGTGCCAGCAGCCAACCAACGGCCAGCTCCTACGAGCAGTACTTC
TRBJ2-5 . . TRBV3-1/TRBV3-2 CASSHLQRDWPAEGGAQYF TGTGCCAGCAGCCACCTCCAACGAGACTGGCCAGCCGAGGGCGGGGCCCAGTACTTC
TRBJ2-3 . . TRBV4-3 CASSQDGRAEDTDTQYF TGCGCCAGCAGCCAAGATGGCCGGGCAGAGGACACAGATACGCAGTATTTT
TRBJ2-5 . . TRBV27 CASSPGTLRGETQYF TGTGCCAGCAGTCCAGGGACGTTGAGGGGGGAGACCCAGTACTTC
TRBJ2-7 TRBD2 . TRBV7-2 CASSRTGGSGRAREQYF TGTGCCAGCAGCCGTACTGGTGGTAGCGGGAGGGCGAGAGAGCAGTACTTC
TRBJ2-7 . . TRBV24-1 CATSDSSSSYEQYF TGTGCCACCAGTGATAGCTCTAGCTCCTACGAGCAGTACTTC
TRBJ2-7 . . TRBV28 CASTDRSRGSYEQYF TGTGCCAGCACCGACAGGTCTCGTGGGTCCTACGAGCAGTACTTC
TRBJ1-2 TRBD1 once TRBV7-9 CASKGQGFNYGYTF TGTGCCAGCAAAGGACAGGGGTTCAACTATGGCTACACCTTC
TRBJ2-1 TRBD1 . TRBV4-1 CASSQEQGLYNEQFF TGCGCCAGCAGCCAGGAACAGGGGTTATACAATGAGCAGTTCTTC
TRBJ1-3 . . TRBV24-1 CATSLPQGGFLNTIYF TGTGCCACCAGTCTTCCACAGGGTGGGTTTTTAAACACCATATATTTT
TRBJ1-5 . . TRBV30 CAWRIGDSNQPQHF TGTGCCTGGAGGATTGGAGATAGCAATCAGCCCCAGCATTTT
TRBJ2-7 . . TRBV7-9 CASSLVPGYEQYF TGTGCCAGCAGCTTAGTGCCAGGCTACGAGCAGTACTTC
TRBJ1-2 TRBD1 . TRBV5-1 CASSLKTGQPNYGYTF TGCGCCAGCAGCTTAAAAACGGGACAGCCTAACTATGGCTACACCTTC
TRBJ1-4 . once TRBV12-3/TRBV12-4 CASSLGWGEKLFF TGTGCCAGCAGTTTAGGATGGGGTGAAAAACTGTTTTTT
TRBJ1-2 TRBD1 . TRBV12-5 CASGSGTGVGYTF TGTGCTAGTGGTTCTGGGACAGGGGTTGGCTACACCTTC
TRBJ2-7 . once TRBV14 CASSQGISTEQYF TGTGCCAGCAGCCAGGGGATATCCACCGAGCAGTACTTC
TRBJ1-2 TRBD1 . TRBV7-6 CASSLETGGKSWSGYTF TGTGCCAGCAGCTTAGAAACAGGGGGCAAGAGTTGGAGTGGCTACACCTTC
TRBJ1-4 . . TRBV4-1 CASSQDRGDTYEKLFF TGCGCCAGCAGCCAAGATCGGGGAGACACTTATGAAAAACTGTTTTTT
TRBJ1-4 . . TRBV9 CASSARLGGYEKLFF TGTGCCAGCAGCGCACGACTGGGAGGTTATGAAAAACTGTTTTTT
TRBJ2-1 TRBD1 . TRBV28 CASSGTGGRLYNEQFF TGTGCCAGCAGTGGGACAGGGGGCCGACTTTACAATGAGCAGTTCTTC
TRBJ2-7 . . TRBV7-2 CASSSQGANYEQYF TGTGCCAGCAGCTCCCAAGGAGCGAACTACGAGCAGTACTTC
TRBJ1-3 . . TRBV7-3 CASSSDSNSGNTIYF TGTGCCAGCAGCTCCGACAGCAACTCTGGAAACACCATATATTTT
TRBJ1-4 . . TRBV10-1 CASRSRGTNEKLFF TGCGCCAGCAGGTCCCGGGGCACTAATGAAAAACTGTTTTTT
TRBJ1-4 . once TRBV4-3 CASSQDTRVTEKLFF TGCGCCAGCAGCCAAGATACCCGGGTTACTGAAAAACTGTTTTTT
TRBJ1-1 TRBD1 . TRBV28 CASSPGTGNTEAFF TGTGCCAGCAGTCCCGGGACAGGGAACACTGAAGCTTTCTTT
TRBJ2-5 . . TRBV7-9 CASSPNPAAKETQYF TGTGCCAGCAGCCCCAACCCAGCGGCTAAAGAGACCCAGTACTTC
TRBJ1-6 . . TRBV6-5 CASVDRSSYNSPLHF TGTGCCAGCGTGGACCGCAGCTCCTATAATTCACCCCTCCACTTT
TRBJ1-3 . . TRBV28 CASSLVVSGNTIYF TGTGCCAGCAGTTTGGTGGTCTCTGGAAACACCATATATTTT
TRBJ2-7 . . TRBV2 CATRGQGTYEQYF TGTGCCACCCGGGGGCAGGGAACCTACGAGCAGTACTTC
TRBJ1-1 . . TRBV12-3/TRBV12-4 CASTRRVGTEAFF TGTGCCAGCACCCGAAGGGTAGGCACTGAAGCTTTCTTT
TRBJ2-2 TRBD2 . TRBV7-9 CASSLAAGDTGELFF TGTGCCAGCAGCTTAGCAGCGGGAGATACCGGGGAGCTGTTTTTT
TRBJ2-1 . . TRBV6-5 CASKSRRSSYNEQFF TGTGCCAGCAAAAGCCGCAGGAGCTCCTACAATGAGCAGTTCTTC
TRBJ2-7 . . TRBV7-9 CASSFPGAYEQYF TGTGCCAGCAGCTTCCCCGGGGCCTACGAGCAGTACTTC
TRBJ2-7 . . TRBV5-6 CASSLERTKASYEQYF TGTGCCAGCAGCTTGGAGCGGACTAAAGCTTCCTACGAGCAGTACTTC
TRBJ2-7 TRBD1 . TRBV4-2 CASSQDDLQSAGGSYEQYF TGTGCCAGCAGCCAAGATGACCTTCAATCGGCAGGGGGCTCCTACGAGCAGTACTTC
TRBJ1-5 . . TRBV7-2 CASSLVGSNQPQHF TGTGCCAGCAGCTTAGTGGGGAGCAATCAGCCCCAGCATTTT
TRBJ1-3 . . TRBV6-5 CASSLSENSGNTIYF TGTGCCAGCAGTTTGTCCGAGAACTCTGGAAACACCATATATTTT
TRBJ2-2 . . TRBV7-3 CASSPQNTGELFF TGTGCCAGCAGCCCCCAGAACACCGGGGAGCTGTTTTTT